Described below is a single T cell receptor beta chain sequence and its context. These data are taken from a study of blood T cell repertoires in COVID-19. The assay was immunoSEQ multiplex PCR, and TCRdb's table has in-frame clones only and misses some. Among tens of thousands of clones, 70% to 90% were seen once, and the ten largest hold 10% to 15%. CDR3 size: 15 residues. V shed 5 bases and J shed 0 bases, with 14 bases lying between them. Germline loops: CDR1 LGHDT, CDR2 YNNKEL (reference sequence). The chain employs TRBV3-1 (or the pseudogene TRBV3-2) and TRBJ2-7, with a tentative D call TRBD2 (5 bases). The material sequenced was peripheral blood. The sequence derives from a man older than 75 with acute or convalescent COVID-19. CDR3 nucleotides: TGTGCCAGCAGCTTTAGGCCGGGAAACTCCTACGAGCAGTACTTC. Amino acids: CASSFRPGNSYEQYF.